Reported below is one T cell receptor (beta chain). V shed 7 bases and J 4 bases; nucleotides not matched to a gene: 2. The CDR3 covers 13 residues. Per germline, CDR1 MNHEY and CDR2 SVGAGI. This entry comes from a study of T cell repertoires in aging, cancer and after chemotherapy. A mixed TRB-A/B primer pool amplified rearranged TRB by multiplex touch-down PCR. TCRdb reanalysed the multiplex PCR reads using MiXCR and keeps one entry per CDR3 protein. The data contain about 2,200 distinct CDR3 sequences, roughly three fifths of them seen just once; the ten biggest clones take up 50% to 65%. The template was genomic DNA from peripheral blood, not RNA.

The sequenced sample was blood. The clonotype originates from a human donor with a blood cancer. V is TRBV6-5 and J is TRBJ2-4, with 9 positions matching TRBD2. DNA for the CDR3: TGTGCCAGCACCGCGGGGGGGAAAAACATTCAGTACTTC. It encodes CASTAGGKNIQYF.